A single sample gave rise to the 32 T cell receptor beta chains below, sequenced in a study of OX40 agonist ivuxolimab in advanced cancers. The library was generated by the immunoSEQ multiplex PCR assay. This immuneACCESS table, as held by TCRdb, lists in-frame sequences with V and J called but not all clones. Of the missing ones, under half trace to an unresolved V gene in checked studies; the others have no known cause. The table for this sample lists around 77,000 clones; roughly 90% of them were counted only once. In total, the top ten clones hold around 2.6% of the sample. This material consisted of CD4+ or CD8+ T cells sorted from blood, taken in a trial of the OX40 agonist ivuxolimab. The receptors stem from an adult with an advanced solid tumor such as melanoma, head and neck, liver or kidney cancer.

The CDR3 nucleotides are TGCGCCAGCAGCTTCGCACCGGGGGCGGATGGCTACACCTTC. Translated, it gives CASSFAPGADGYTF. V gene TRBV5-1 combines with J gene TRBJ1-2; D perhaps matches TRBD1 (6 bases). V lost 2 bases and J lost 6, with 14 bases in between. Germline loops: CDR1 SGHRS, CDR2 YFSETQ. The CDR3 length is 14 residues.

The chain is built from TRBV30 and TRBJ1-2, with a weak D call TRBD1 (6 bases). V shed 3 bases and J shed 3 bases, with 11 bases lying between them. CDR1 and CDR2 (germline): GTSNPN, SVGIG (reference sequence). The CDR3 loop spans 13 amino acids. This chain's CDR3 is CAWRRGYDYGYTF. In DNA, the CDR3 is TGTGCCTGGAGAAGGGGGTATGACTATGGCTACACCTTC.

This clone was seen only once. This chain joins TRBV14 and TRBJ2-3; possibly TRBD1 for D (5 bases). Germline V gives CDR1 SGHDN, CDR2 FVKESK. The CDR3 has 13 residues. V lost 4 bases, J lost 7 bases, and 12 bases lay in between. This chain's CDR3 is CASSPLGAYTQYF. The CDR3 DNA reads TGTGCCAGCAGCCCCCTTGGGGCGTATACGCAGTATTTT.

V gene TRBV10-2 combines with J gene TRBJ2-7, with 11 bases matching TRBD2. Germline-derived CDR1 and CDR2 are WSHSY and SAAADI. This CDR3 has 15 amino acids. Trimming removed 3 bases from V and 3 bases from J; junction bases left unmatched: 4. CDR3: CASSDLAGGIYEQYF. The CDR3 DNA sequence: TGCGCCAGCAGTGATCTAGCGGGAGGCATCTACGAGCAGTACTTC.

The CDR3 DNA reads TGTGCCAGCAGCGTTAGCGGGAGGGCCAACACCGGGGAGCTGTTTTTT. Translated: CASSVSGRANTGELFF. The chain carries TRBV9 and TRBJ2-2; 11 bases map to TRBD2. Germline CDR1 reads SGDLS; CDR2 reads YYNGEE. Trimming at V came to 2 bases and at J to 2 bases, leaving 2 bases not matched to a gene. There are 16 residues in the CDR3.

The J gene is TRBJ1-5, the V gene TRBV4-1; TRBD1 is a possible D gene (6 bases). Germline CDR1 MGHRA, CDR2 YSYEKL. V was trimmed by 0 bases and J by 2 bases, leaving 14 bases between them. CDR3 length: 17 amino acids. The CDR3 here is CASSQEGQGLGNQPQHF. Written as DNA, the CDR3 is TGCGCCAGCAGCCAAGAGGGGCAGGGGTTAGGCAATCAGCCCCAGCATTTT.

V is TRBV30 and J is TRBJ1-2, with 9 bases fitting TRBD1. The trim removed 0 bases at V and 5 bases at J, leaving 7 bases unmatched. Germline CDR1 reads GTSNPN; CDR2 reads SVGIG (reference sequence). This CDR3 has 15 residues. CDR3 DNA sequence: TGTGCCTGGAGTGTAACGGGACAGGGCCGATATGGCTACACCTTC. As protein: CAWSVTGQGRYGYTF.

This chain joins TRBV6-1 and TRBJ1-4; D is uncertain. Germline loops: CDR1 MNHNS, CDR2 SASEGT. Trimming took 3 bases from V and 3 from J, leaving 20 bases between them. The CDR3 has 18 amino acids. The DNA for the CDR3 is TGTGCCAGCAGTGAGTGGCAGGACGGCAACTATCCTAATGAAAAACTGTTTTTT. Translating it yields CASSEWQDGNYPNEKLFF.

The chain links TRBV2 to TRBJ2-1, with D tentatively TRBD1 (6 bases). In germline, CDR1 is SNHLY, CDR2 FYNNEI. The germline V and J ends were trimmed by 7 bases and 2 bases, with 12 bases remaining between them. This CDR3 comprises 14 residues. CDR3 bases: TGTGCCAGCAACCTCCGGGACACCTACAATGAGCAGTTCTTC. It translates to CASNLRDTYNEQFF.

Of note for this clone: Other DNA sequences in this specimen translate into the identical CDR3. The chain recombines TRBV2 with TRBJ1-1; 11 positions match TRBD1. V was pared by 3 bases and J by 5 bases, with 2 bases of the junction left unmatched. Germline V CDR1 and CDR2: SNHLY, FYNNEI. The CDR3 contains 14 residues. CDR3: CASSERDRGTEAFF. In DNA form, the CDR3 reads TGTGCCAGCAGTGAGCGGGACAGGGGGACTGAAGCTTTCTTT.

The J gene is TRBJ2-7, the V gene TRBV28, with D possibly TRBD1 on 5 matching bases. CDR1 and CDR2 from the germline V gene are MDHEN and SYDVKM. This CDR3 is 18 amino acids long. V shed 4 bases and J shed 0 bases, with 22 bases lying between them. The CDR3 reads CASSSNSRQTLSSYEQYF. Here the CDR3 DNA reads TGTGCCAGCAGTTCAAACTCCCGACAGACACTGAGCTCCTACGAGCAGTACTTC.

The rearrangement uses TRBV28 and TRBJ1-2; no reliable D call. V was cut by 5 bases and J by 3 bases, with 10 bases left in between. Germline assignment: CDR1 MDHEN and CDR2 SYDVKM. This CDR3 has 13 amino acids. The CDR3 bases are TGTGCCAGCAGTGCCTTCCCTTACTATGGCTACACCTTC. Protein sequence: CASSAFPYYGYTF.

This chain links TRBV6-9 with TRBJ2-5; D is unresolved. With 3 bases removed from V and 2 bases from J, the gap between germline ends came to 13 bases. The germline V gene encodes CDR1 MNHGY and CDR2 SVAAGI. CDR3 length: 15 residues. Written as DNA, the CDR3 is TGTGCCAGCAGTTACGTCTCTACGACTCAAGAGACCCAGTACTTC. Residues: CASSYVSTTQETQYF.

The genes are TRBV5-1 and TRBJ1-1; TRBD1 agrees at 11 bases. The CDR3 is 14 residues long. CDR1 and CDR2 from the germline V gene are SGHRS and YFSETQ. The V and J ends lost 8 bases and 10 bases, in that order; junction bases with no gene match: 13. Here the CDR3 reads CASGQGAAIVGAFF. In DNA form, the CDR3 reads TGCGCCAGTGGACAGGGGGCTGCGATTGTAGGAGCTTTCTTT. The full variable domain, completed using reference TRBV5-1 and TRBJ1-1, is KAGVTQTPRYLIKTRGQQVTLSCSPISGHRSVSWYQQTPGQGLQFLFEYFSETQRNKGNFPGRFSGRQFSNSRSEMNVSTLELGDSALYLCASGQGAAIVGAFFGQGTRLTVV.

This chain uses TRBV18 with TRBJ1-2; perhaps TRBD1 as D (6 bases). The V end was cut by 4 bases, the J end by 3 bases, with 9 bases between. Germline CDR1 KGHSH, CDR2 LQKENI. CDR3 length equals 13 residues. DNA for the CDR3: TGTGCCAGCTCACTACAGGGTGACTATGGCTACACCTTC. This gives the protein CASSLQGDYGYTF.

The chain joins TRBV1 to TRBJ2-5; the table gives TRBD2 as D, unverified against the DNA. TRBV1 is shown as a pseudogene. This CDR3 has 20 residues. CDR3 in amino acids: CTSSQEAGTSGGAQSETQYF. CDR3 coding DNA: TGCACCAGCAGCCAAGAAGCGGGGACTAGCGGGGGGGCTCAGTCGGAGACCCAGTACTTC.

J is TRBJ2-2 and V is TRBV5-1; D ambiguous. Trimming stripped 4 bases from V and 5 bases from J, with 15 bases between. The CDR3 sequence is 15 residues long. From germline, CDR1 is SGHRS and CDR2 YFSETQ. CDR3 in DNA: TGCGCCAGCAGCGCTGGGATCCCGTCGACCGGGGAGCTGTTTTTT. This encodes CASSAGIPSTGELFF.

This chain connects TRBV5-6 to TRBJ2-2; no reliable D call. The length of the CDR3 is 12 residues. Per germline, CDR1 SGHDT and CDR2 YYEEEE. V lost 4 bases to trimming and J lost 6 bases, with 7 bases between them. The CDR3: CASSLIAGELFF. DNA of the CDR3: TGTGCCAGCAGCCTAATCGCCGGGGAGCTGTTTTTT.

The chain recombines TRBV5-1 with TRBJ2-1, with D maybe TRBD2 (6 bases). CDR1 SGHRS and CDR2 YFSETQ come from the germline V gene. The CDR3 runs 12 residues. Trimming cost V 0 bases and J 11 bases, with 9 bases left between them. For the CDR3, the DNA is TGCGCCAGCAGCTTGGACCGGGGGAAGCAGTTCTTC. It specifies CASSLDRGKQFF.

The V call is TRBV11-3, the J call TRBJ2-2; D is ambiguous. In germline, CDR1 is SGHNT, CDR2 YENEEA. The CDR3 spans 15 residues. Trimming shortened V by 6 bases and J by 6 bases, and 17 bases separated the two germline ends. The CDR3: CASSLTPAAAGELFF. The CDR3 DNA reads TGTGCCAGCAGTCTTACACCCGCGGCGGCCGGGGAGCTGTTTTTT. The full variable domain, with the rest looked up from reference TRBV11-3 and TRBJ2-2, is EAGVVQSPRYKIIEKKQPVAFWCNPISGHNTLYWYLQNLGQGPELLIRYENEEAVDDSQLPKDRFSAERLKGVDSTLKIQPAELGDSAVYLCASSLTPAAAGELFFGEGSRLTVL.

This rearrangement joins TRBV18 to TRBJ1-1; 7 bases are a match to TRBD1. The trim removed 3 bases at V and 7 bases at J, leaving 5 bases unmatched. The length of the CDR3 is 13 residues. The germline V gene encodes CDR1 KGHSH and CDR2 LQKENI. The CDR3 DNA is TGTGCCAGCTCACCTGCAGGGGGGATTGAAGCTTTCTTT. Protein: CASSPAGGIEAFF.

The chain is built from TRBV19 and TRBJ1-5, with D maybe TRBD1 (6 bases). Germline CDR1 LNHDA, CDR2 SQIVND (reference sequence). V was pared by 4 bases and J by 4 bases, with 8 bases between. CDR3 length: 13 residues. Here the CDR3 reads CASSRQVNQPQHF. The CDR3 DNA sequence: TGTGCCAGTAGTAGACAGGTAAATCAGCCCCAGCATTTT.

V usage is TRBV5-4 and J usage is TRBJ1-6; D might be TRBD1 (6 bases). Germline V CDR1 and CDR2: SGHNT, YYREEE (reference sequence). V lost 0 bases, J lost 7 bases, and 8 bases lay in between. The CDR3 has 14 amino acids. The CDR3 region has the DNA TGTGCCAGCAGCTTGGATCAGGGGAATTCACCCCTCCACTTT. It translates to CASSLDQGNSPLHF.

CDR3 sequence (DNA): TGTGCCAGCACCACGACAGGGAGGTTGAACACTGAAGCTTTCTTT. Its translation is CASTTTGRLNTEAFF. The chain couples TRBV6-5 to TRBJ1-1, with TRBD1 identical over 7 bases. The J segment lost 0 bases and the V segment lost 7 bases, leaving 8 bases of the junction unmatched. The CDR3 totals 15 residues. The germline gives CDR1 MNHEY, CDR2 SVGAGI.

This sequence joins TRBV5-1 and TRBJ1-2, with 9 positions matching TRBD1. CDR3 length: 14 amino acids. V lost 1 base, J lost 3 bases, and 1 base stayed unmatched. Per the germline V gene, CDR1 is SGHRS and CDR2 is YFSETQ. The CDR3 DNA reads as TGCGCCAGCAGCTTGAGGACAGGGGACTATGGCTACACCTTC. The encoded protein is CASSLRTGDYGYTF.

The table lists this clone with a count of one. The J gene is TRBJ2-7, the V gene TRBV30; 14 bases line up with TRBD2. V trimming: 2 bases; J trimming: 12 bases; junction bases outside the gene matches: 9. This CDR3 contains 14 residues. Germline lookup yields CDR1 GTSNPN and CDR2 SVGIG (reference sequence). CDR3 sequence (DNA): TGTGCCTGGAGTATCACCGGGACTAGCGGGAGACCGTACTTC. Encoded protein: CAWSITGTSGRPYF.

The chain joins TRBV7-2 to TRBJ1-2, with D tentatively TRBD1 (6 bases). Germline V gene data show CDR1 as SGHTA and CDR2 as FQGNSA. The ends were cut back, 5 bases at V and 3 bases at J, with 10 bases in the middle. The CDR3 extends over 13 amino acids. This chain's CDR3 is CASSPNRDYGYTF. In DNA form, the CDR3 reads TGTGCCAGCAGCCCCAACAGGGACTATGGCTACACCTTC. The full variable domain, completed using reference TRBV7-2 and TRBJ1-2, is GAGVSQSPSNKVTEKGKDVELRCDPISGHTALYWYRQSLGQGLEFLIYFQGNSAPDKSGLPSDRFSAERTGGSVSTLTIQRTQQEDSAVYLCASSPNRDYGYTFGSGTRLTVV.

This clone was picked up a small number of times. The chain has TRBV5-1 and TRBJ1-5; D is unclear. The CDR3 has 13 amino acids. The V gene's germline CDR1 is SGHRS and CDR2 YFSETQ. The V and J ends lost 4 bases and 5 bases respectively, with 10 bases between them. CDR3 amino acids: CASSTTPDQPQHF. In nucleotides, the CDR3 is TGCGCCAGCAGCACGACCCCCGATCAGCCCCAGCATTTT.

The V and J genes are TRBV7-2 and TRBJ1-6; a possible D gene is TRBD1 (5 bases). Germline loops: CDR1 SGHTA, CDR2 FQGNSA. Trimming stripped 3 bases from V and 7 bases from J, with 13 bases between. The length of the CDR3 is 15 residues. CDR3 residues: CASSLIDRGNSPLHF. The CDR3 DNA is TGTGCCAGCAGCTTGATAGACAGAGGAAATTCACCCCTCCACTTT.

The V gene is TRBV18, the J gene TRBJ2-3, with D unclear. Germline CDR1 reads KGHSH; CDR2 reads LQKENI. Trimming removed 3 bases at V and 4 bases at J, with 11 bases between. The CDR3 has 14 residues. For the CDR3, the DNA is TGTGCCAGCTCACCGGGAAGGGTCTCAGATACGCAGTATTTT. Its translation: CASSPGRVSDTQYF.

The CDR3 spells CASSIHPETETQYF. DNA for the CDR3: TGTGCCAGTAGTATCCATCCCGAAACGGAGACCCAGTACTTC. The chain carries TRBV19 and TRBJ2-5; D is unclear. Germline assignment: CDR1 LNHDA and CDR2 SQIVND (reference sequence). Trimming took off 3 bases at V and 5 bases at J, with 13 bases between the two ends. The CDR3 loop spans 14 amino acids.

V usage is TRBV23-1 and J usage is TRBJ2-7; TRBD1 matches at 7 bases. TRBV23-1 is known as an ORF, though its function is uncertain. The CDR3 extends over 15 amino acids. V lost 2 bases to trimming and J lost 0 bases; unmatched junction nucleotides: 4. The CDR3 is CASSQEGQTSYEQYF. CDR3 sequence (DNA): TGCGCCAGCAGTCAAGAGGGACAGACCTCCTACGAGCAGTACTTC.